Shown below are 14 T cell receptor beta chains from a single sample sequenced in a study of blood T cell repertoires in COVID-19. Only in-frame clones appear in the TCRdb table, and some are missing; sequencing was by immunoSEQ multiplex PCR. The sample includes around 270,000 clones, about 85% of them seen just once. The specimen was peripheral blood. Receptor source: a man in his 60s with acute or convalescent COVID-19.

The chain is built from TRBV7-8 and TRBJ2-7, with 7 positions matching TRBD2. After removal of 6 bases from V and 1 base from J, the junction contained 12 bases not matched to a gene. The length of the CDR3 is 16 residues. The germline gives CDR1 SGHVS, CDR2 FQNEAQ. The DNA of the CDR3 is TGTGCCAGCAGGGTGGGAGCGGGAAGGTATTCCTACGAGCAGTACTTC. Its protein is CASRVGAGRYSYEQYF. Together with reference TRBV7-8 and TRBJ2-7, the CDR3 gives the full variable domain: GAGVSQSPRYKVAKRGQDVALRCDPISGHVSLFWYQQALGQGPEFLTYFQNEAQLDKSGLPSDRFFAERPEGSVSTLKIQRTQQEDSAVYLCASRVGAGRYSYEQYFGPGTRLTVT.

This clone was picked up one time. The chain couples TRBV30 to TRBJ2-7, with 9 positions matching TRBD2. The CDR3 has 16 amino acids. The J segment lost 6 bases and the V segment lost 5 bases, leaving 17 bases of the junction unmatched. Germline assignment: CDR1 GTSNPN and CDR2 SVGIG (reference sequence). CDR3 DNA sequence: TGTGCCTGGGCCCATGGGCTAGCGGGGCACGGGGGCGAGCAGTACTTC. It codes for CAWAHGLAGHGGEQYF.

The chain recombines TRBV7-2 with TRBJ2-7, with 11 bases fitting TRBD2. Germline assignment: CDR1 SGHTA and CDR2 FQGNSA. The CDR3 contains 15 residues. After removal of 4 bases from V and 3 bases from J, the junction contained 5 bases not matched to a gene. CDR3 sequence: CASSYGTSGYYEQYF. The CDR3 DNA follows: TGTGCCAGCAGCTACGGGACTAGCGGCTACTACGAGCAGTACTTC.

Turning to this clone: The sample holds other DNA sequences that translate to the same CDR3. V and J are TRBV12-3 or TRBV12-4 and TRBJ2-1; D is uncertain. This CDR3 region has 13 residues. V lost 1 base to trimming and J lost 3 bases, with 4 bases between them. This chain's CDR3 is CASSLGSYNEQFF. The CDR3 region has the DNA TGTGCCAGCAGTTTAGGTAGCTACAATGAGCAGTTCTTC.

This chain uses TRBV19 with TRBJ1-5; D is possibly TRBD1 (6 bases). V was shortened by 3 bases and J by 8 bases, with 17 bases between the two germline ends. This CDR3 region has 15 residues. Germline-derived CDR1 and CDR2 are LNHDA and SQIVND (reference sequence). CDR3 in amino acids: CASSIARQAQEPQHF. For the CDR3, the DNA is TGTGCCAGTAGTATCGCCAGACAGGCCCAGGAGCCCCAGCATTTT.

This chain joins TRBV29-1 and TRBJ2-3; weak D call: TRBD2 (5 bases). Germline V CDR1 and CDR2: SQVTM, ANQGSEA. The V end was cut by 4 bases, the J end by 0 bases, with 8 bases between. CDR3 length: 13 residues. The DNA of the CDR3 is TGCAGCGTTGTAGGCGGGAGCACAGATACGCAGTATTTT. Translation gives CSVVGGSTDTQYF.

The chain recombines TRBV4-1 with TRBJ1-4; maybe TRBD1 (6 bases). Germline assignment: CDR1 MGHRA and CDR2 YSYEKL. The length of the CDR3 is 15 residues. With 2 bases removed from V and 6 bases from J, the gap between germline ends came to 13 bases. CDR3 nucleotides: TGCGCCAGCAGCCAATACAGGGCTAGTCATGAAAAACTGTTTTTT. Encoded protein: CASSQYRASHEKLFF.

The chain joins TRBV7-9 to TRBJ2-3; D is ambiguous. The V gene's germline CDR1 is SEHNR and CDR2 FQNEAQ (reference sequence). The CDR3 is 15 amino acids. V was clipped by 1 base and J by 1 base, with 9 bases between them. The CDR3 region is CASSLGSAGTDTQYF. The CDR3 DNA sequence: TGTGCCAGCAGCTTAGGAAGCGCGGGCACAGATACGCAGTATTTT.

This clone was counted a few times. The V gene is TRBV14, the J gene TRBJ1-1; the D gene is possibly TRBD1 (5 bases). This CDR3 is built from 15 residues. With 0 bases removed from V and 6 bases from J, the gap between germline ends came to 14 bases. The germline V gene encodes CDR1 SGHDN and CDR2 FVKESK. CDR3: CASSQDGRGGAEAFF. The CDR3 nucleotides are TGTGCCAGCAGCCAAGACGGAAGGGGTGGCGCTGAAGCTTTCTTT.

This chain links TRBV2 with TRBJ1-1; D not certain. The CDR3 loop spans 13 amino acids. Germline lookup yields CDR1 SNHLY and CDR2 FYNNEI. V lost 4 bases to trimming and J lost 0 bases, with 6 bases between them. CDR3 bases: TGTGCCAGCAGTGCGCAGATGAACACTGAAGCTTTCTTT. Translation gives CASSAQMNTEAFF.

This chain links TRBV3-1 (or the pseudogene TRBV3-2) with TRBJ1-6; perhaps TRBD1 as D (5 bases). CDR3 size: 15 residues. With 1 base removed from V and 6 bases from J, the gap between germline ends came to 10 bases. CDR1 LGHDT and CDR2 YNNKEL come from the germline V gene (reference sequence). The CDR3 nucleotides read TGTGCCAGCAGCCAAGGATACGGGGGTAATTCACCCCTCCACTTT. It encodes CASSQGYGGNSPLHF.

The chain has TRBV6-6 and TRBJ1-2; D is ambiguous. Germline V gene sequence: CDR1 MNHNY, CDR2 SVGAGI (reference sequence). V gave up 6 bases and J gave up 3 bases, with 14 bases separating them. This CDR3 region has 14 residues. DNA of the CDR3: TGTGCCAGCAGCTTCCCAGGCGCCGACTATGGCTACACCTTC. Translated: CASSFPGADYGYTF.

Notes on this clone: This CDR3 fails to terminate in the conserved phenylalanine or tryptophan, so it likely reflects a read error. J is TRBJ1-2 and V is TRBV5-5; no clear D. The germline gives CDR1 SGHKS, CDR2 YYEKEE (reference sequence). The CDR3 runs 13 residues. The V and J ends lost 0 bases and 6 bases respectively, with 9 bases between them. The CDR3 protein is CASSLAGGHGYTL. The CDR3 region has the DNA TGTGCCAGCAGCTTGGCGGGAGGTCATGGCTACACCCTC.

This clone was observed a handful of times. The chain uses TRBV9 and TRBJ1-2; a possible D gene is TRBD1 (6 bases). The length of the CDR3 is 15 residues. Germline CDR1 and CDR2: SGDLS and YYNGEE. V lost 3 bases and J lost 2, with 14 bases in between. The CDR3: CASSDKRDTNYGYTF. In nucleotides, the CDR3 is TGTGCCAGCAGCGACAAAAGGGACACAAACTATGGCTACACCTTC.